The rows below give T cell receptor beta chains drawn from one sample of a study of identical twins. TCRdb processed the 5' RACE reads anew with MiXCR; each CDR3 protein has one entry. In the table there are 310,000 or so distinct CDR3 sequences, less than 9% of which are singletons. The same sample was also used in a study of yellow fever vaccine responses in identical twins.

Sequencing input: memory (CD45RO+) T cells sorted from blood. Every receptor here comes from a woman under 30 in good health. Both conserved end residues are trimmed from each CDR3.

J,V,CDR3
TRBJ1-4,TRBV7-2,ASSLGAGANNEKLF
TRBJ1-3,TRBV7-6,ASSLDPLGNTIY
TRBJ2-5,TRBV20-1,SVSRLAGAGETQY
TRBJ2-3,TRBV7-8,ASSLARTARQTDTQY
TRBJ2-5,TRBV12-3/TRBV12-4,ASSLGQETQY
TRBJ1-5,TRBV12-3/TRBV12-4,ASAGSTNQPQH
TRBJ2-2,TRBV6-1,ASSVGEEGWDGTGELF
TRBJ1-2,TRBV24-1,ATSDFDGYT
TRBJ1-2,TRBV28,ASLRQGSGYT
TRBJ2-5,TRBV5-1,ASSLGVGSEETQY
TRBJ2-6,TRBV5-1,ASSQGYGANVLT
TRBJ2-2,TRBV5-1,ASSLMTGVTTGELF
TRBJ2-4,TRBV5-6,ASSSRVSKNIQY
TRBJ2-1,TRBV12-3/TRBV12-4,ASSLGLSSYNEQF
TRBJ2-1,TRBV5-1,ASREGAYEQF
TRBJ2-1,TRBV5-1,ASSAGLYGYNEQF
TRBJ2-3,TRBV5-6,ASSLFGVRTDTQY
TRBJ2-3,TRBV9,ASSETSGYTDTQY